Listed below are T cell receptor beta chains from one sample, sequenced in a study of identical twins. MiXCR, run by TCRdb on the 5' RACE reads, gives a single entry per CDR3 protein. The table includes 210,000 or so distinct CDR3 sequences, 7.5% detected once. This same sample was also part of a study on yellow fever vaccine responses in identical twins.

Material: memory (CD45RO+) T cells sorted from blood. The receptors derive from a woman between 18 and 29 years old in good health. Both conserved end residues are part of each CDR3. The D gene is left open where the match is weak. Expanded clones get a size class; other rows say once, few or many, or leave the size out.

len: 14; j_gene: TRBJ1-2; abundance: few; d_gene: -; v_gene: TRBV6-5; CDR3aa: CASSYPGGKSGYTF; CDR3nt: TGTGCCAGCAGTTATCCCGGGGGGAAATCTGGCTACACCTTC
len: 13; j_gene: TRBJ1-4; abundance: many; d_gene: -; v_gene: TRBV12-3/TRBV12-4; CDR3aa: CATNSRPNEKLFF; CDR3nt: TGTGCCACCAACAGTCGTCCTAATGAAAAACTGTTTTTT
len: 15; j_gene: TRBJ2-3; abundance: many; d_gene: TRBD2; v_gene: TRBV7-2; CDR3aa: CASSLSGVGTDTQYF; CDR3nt: TGTGCCAGCAGCCTTAGCGGGGTAGGCACAGATACGCAGTATTTT
len: 15; j_gene: TRBJ2-7; abundance: -; d_gene: -; v_gene: TRBV5-1; CDR3aa: CASSTTSTLGGEQYF; CDR3nt: TGCGCCAGCAGCACCACTAGCACCCTAGGGGGGGAGCAGTACTTC
len: 15; j_gene: TRBJ2-7; abundance: -; d_gene: TRBD1; v_gene: TRBV7-2; CDR3aa: CASSIRDRGSYEQYF; CDR3nt: TGTGCCAGCAGCATCAGGGACAGGGGATCCTACGAGCAGTACTTC
len: 14; j_gene: TRBJ1-1; abundance: many; d_gene: -; v_gene: TRBV7-9; CDR3aa: CASSLVIGNTEAFF; CDR3nt: TGTGCCAGCAGCTTAGTTATAGGGAACACTGAAGCTTTCTTT
len: 18; j_gene: TRBJ2-3; abundance: many; d_gene: TRBD2; v_gene: TRBV5-1; CDR3aa: CASSNPGLAGAGADTQYF; CDR3nt: TGCGCCAGCAGCAATCCGGGACTAGCGGGGGCGGGGGCAGATACGCAGTATTTT
len: 13; j_gene: TRBJ1-2; abundance: few; d_gene: -; v_gene: TRBV7-2; CDR3aa: CASSLRGGHGYTF; CDR3nt: TGTGCCAGCAGCTTAAGGGGGGGCCATGGCTACACCTTC
len: 15; j_gene: TRBJ2-7; abundance: few; d_gene: -; v_gene: TRBV6-1; CDR3aa: CASSEVGSFVHEQYF; CDR3nt: TGTGCCAGCAGTGAAGTGGGGAGTTTCGTCCACGAGCAGTACTTC
len: 10; j_gene: TRBJ2-3; abundance: -; d_gene: -; v_gene: TRBV29-1; CDR3aa: CSVPLNTQYF; CDR3nt: TGCAGCGTTCCGCTAAATACGCAGTATTTT
len: 15; j_gene: TRBJ2-7; abundance: -; d_gene: TRBD1; v_gene: TRBV4-2; CDR3aa: CASSQDGTATYEQYF; CDR3nt: TGTGCCAGCAGCCAAGATGGGACAGCCACCTACGAGCAGTACTTC
len: 17; j_gene: TRBJ2-1; abundance: -; d_gene: TRBD2; v_gene: TRBV10-2; CDR3aa: CASRVLPQRGGLDEQFF; CDR3nt: TGCGCCAGCAGAGTACTCCCCCAGCGGGGGGGCCTCGATGAGCAGTTCTTC
len: 13; j_gene: TRBJ1-6; abundance: few; d_gene: TRBD1; v_gene: TRBV6-4; CDR3aa: CASGTESNSPLHF; CDR3nt: TGTGCCAGCGGGACAGAGAGTAATTCACCCCTCCACTTT
len: 16; j_gene: TRBJ2-2; abundance: -; d_gene: -; v_gene: TRBV7-3; CDR3aa: CASSSMSTKNTGELFF; CDR3nt: TGTGCCAGCAGCTCCATGTCCACAAAAAACACCGGGGAGCTGTTTTTT
len: 11; j_gene: TRBJ2-7; abundance: few; d_gene: -; v_gene: TRBV6-1; CDR3aa: CASSLWDEQYF; CDR3nt: TGTGCCAGCAGTTTGTGGGACGAGCAGTACTTC
len: 13; j_gene: TRBJ1-3; abundance: few; d_gene: -; v_gene: TRBV29-1; CDR3aa: CSAGGGSGNTIYF; CDR3nt: TGCAGCGCCGGGGGGGGGTCTGGAAACACCATATATTTT
len: 13; j_gene: TRBJ2-2; abundance: few; d_gene: -; v_gene: TRBV2; CDR3aa: CASSEGQTGELFF; CDR3nt: TGTGCCAGCAGTGAAGGACAGACCGGGGAGCTGTTTTTT
len: 12; j_gene: TRBJ2-7; abundance: many; d_gene: -; v_gene: TRBV7-9; CDR3aa: CASSIPSAAPYF; CDR3nt: TGTGCCAGCAGCATCCCCAGCGCCGCGCCGTACTTC
len: 14; j_gene: TRBJ2-7; abundance: few; d_gene: -; v_gene: TRBV10-1; CDR3aa: CASSTGLYLSEQYF; CDR3nt: TGCGCCAGCAGTACGGGACTCTATTTGTCCGAGCAGTACTTC
len: 15; j_gene: TRBJ2-7; abundance: many; d_gene: TRBD2; v_gene: TRBV27; CDR3aa: CASSSRTSGRYEQYF; CDR3nt: TGTGCCAGCAGTTCCCGGACTAGCGGCAGATACGAGCAGTACTTC
len: 14; j_gene: TRBJ2-3; abundance: many; d_gene: TRBD2; v_gene: TRBV28; CDR3aa: CASSSTSNPDTQYF; CDR3nt: TGTGCCAGCAGTTCGACTAGCAACCCAGATACGCAGTATTTT
len: 18; j_gene: TRBJ2-1; abundance: many; d_gene: TRBD2; v_gene: TRBV7-8; CDR3aa: CASSFGGWTSGSYNEQFF; CDR3nt: TGTGCCAGCAGCTTTGGGGGCTGGACTAGCGGGTCTTACAATGAGCAGTTCTTC
len: 17; j_gene: TRBJ2-1; abundance: many; d_gene: -; v_gene: TRBV5-1; CDR3aa: CASSIRVGGPPYNEQFF; CDR3nt: TGCGCCAGCAGCATTCGCGTCGGGGGACCACCCTACAATGAGCAGTTCTTC
len: 14; j_gene: TRBJ2-7; abundance: -; d_gene: -; v_gene: TRBV10-1; CDR3aa: CASSELGTLYEQYF; CDR3nt: TGCGCCAGCAGTGAACTGGGAACACTCTACGAGCAGTACTTC
len: 16; j_gene: TRBJ2-1; abundance: -; d_gene: -; v_gene: TRBV18; CDR3aa: CASSPAGGQSYNEQFF; CDR3nt: TGTGCCAGCTCACCTGCCGGGGGCCAGTCCTACAATGAGCAGTTCTTC
len: 14; j_gene: TRBJ1-4; abundance: many; d_gene: -; v_gene: TRBV6-1; CDR3aa: CASRTGFTNEKLFF; CDR3nt: TGTGCCAGCAGAACAGGGTTTACTAATGAAAAACTGTTTTTT
len: 15; j_gene: TRBJ1-4; abundance: -; d_gene: -; v_gene: TRBV28; CDR3aa: CASSPQGGTAEKLFF; CDR3nt: TGTGCCAGCAGTCCCCAGGGAGGGACGGCTGAAAAACTGTTTTTT
len: 14; j_gene: TRBJ2-5; abundance: -; d_gene: -; v_gene: TRBV5-6; CDR3aa: CASSFRVIQETQYF; CDR3nt: TGTGCCAGCAGCTTCCGGGTCATACAAGAGACCCAGTACTTC
len: 14; j_gene: TRBJ2-7; abundance: few; d_gene: -; v_gene: TRBV7-9; CDR3aa: CASSERTLRVEQYF; CDR3nt: TGTGCCAGCAGCGAAAGGACCCTTAGGGTGGAGCAGTACTTC
len: 14; j_gene: TRBJ2-7; abundance: many; d_gene: TRBD2; v_gene: TRBV9; CDR3aa: CASSGDGGVGEQYF; CDR3nt: TGTGCCAGCAGCGGGGACGGGGGGGTTGGCGAGCAGTACTTC
len: 15; j_gene: TRBJ2-5; abundance: -; d_gene: TRBD2; v_gene: TRBV4-2; CDR3aa: CASSQGSGGAKTQYF; CDR3nt: TGTGCCAGCAGCCAAGGCAGCGGGGGGGCGAAGACCCAGTACTTC
len: 15; j_gene: TRBJ2-1; abundance: -; d_gene: TRBD1; v_gene: TRBV4-2; CDR3aa: CASSYRGVRDDEQFF; CDR3nt: TGTGCCAGCAGTTACAGGGGCGTCCGTGATGATGAGCAGTTCTTC
len: 16; j_gene: TRBJ2-3; abundance: many; d_gene: TRBD2; v_gene: TRBV5-6; CDR3aa: CASSLEERGSTDTQYF; CDR3nt: TGTGCCAGCAGCTTGGAGGAGCGGGGTAGCACAGATACGCAGTATTTT
len: 17; j_gene: TRBJ2-3; abundance: -; d_gene: TRBD1; v_gene: TRBV20-1; CDR3aa: CSARDPPGTGITDTQYF; CDR3nt: TGCAGTGCTAGAGACCCCCCCGGGACAGGTATCACAGATACGCAGTATTTT
len: 14; j_gene: TRBJ2-1; abundance: many; d_gene: TRBD1; v_gene: TRBV5-1; CDR3aa: CASSRTTGGSHTFF; CDR3nt: TGCGCCAGCAGCCGTACAACAGGGGGCTCCCATACGTTCTTC
len: 14; j_gene: TRBJ2-1; abundance: few; d_gene: TRBD2; v_gene: TRBV11-2; CDR3aa: CASSLNEGGYEQFF; CDR3nt: TGTGCCAGCAGCTTAAACGAGGGAGGGTACGAGCAGTTCTTC
len: 13; j_gene: TRBJ1-4; abundance: many; d_gene: -; v_gene: TRBV20-1; CDR3aa: CSASLAMGEKLFF; CDR3nt: TGCAGTGCTAGTTTGGCCATGGGTGAAAAACTGTTTTTT
len: 13; j_gene: TRBJ2-3; abundance: few; d_gene: -; v_gene: TRBV20-1; CDR3aa: CSAKQGTTDTQYF; CDR3nt: TGCAGTGCTAAACAGGGAACCACAGATACGCAGTATTTT
len: 16; j_gene: TRBJ2-5; abundance: -; d_gene: -; v_gene: TRBV5-1; CDR3aa: CASSLATFVMEETQYF; CDR3nt: TGCGCCAGCAGCTTGGCCACTTTCGTAATGGAAGAGACCCAGTACTTC
len: 15; j_gene: TRBJ2-7; abundance: few; d_gene: -; v_gene: TRBV7-3; CDR3aa: CASRNTQGCSYEQYF; CDR3nt: TGTGCCAGCAGAAACACCCAGGGCTGCTCCTACGAGCAGTACTTC
len: 13; j_gene: TRBJ1-3; abundance: many; d_gene: -; v_gene: TRBV12-3/TRBV12-4; CDR3aa: CASSLNGQNTIYF; CDR3nt: TGTGCCAGCAGTTTAAACGGACAAAACACCATATATTTT
len: 18; j_gene: TRBJ2-5; abundance: few; d_gene: -; v_gene: TRBV27; CDR3aa: CASSPRKQGPTIQETQYF; CDR3nt: TGTGCCAGCAGTCCACGAAAACAGGGCCCGACCATACAAGAGACCCAGTACTTC
len: 13; j_gene: TRBJ1-2; abundance: many; d_gene: -; v_gene: TRBV4-3; CDR3aa: CASSQTGIYGYTF; CDR3nt: TGCGCCAGCAGCCAAACAGGGATCTATGGCTACACCTTC
len: 15; j_gene: TRBJ2-3; abundance: -; d_gene: TRBD2; v_gene: TRBV9; CDR3aa: CASSATSGGANTQYF; CDR3nt: TGTGCCAGCAGCGCTACTAGCGGGGGGGCGAATACGCAGTATTTT
len: 15; j_gene: TRBJ1-6; abundance: few; d_gene: -; v_gene: TRBV18; CDR3aa: CASSPGPGGESPLHF; CDR3nt: TGTGCCAGCTCACCAGGGCCAGGAGGGGAATCACCCCTCCACTTT
len: 15; j_gene: TRBJ2-3; abundance: few; d_gene: -; v_gene: TRBV4-2; CDR3aa: CASSRKGGGTDTQYF; CDR3nt: TGTGCCAGCAGCCGAAAGGGTGGGGGCACAGATACGCAGTATTTT
len: 14; j_gene: TRBJ2-1; abundance: few; d_gene: -; v_gene: TRBV2; CDR3aa: CASSELQSWNEQFF; CDR3nt: TGTGCCAGCAGTGAATTGCAGTCTTGGAATGAGCAGTTCTTC
len: 14; j_gene: TRBJ2-7; abundance: many; d_gene: TRBD2; v_gene: TRBV10-3; CDR3aa: CAISVAGEGYEQYF; CDR3nt: TGTGCCATCAGTGTAGCGGGGGAGGGCTACGAGCAGTACTTC